This T cell receptor (beta chain) was sequenced for a study of cytomegalovirus exposure and HLA in healthy donors. Study results and caveats: Three chains tied to CMV proved CMV antigen-specific in vitro.

Per the germline V gene, CDR1 is MGHRA and CDR2 is YSYEKL. The CDR3 has 15 amino acids. V trimming: 3 bases; J trimming: 4 bases; junction bases outside the gene matches: 6. The PCR was carried out with 60 Vbeta primers and 13 Jbeta primers. Methods used by the authors: Around 83 million unique TCR beta chains, 9.5 million to 14 million shared, were counted in a later analysis. Produced via immunoSEQ multiplex PCR; TCRdb's table is partial and in-frame only. V and J calls and clone size are those listed in that table; D and trimming were worked out from the DNA. The sample consists of over 100,000 clones, over 60% of them appearing once. A remark on this clone: Its target is not known.

The sample taken for sequencing was PBMCs. The sequence derives from a man in his forties in good health and CMV-seropositive. The chain is built from TRBV4-1 and TRBJ1-5, with 7 bases matching TRBD1. CDR3 region: CASSQGDRENQPQHF. CDR3 sequence (DNA): TGCGCCAGCAGCCAGGGAGACAGGGAAAATCAGCCCCAGCATTTT.